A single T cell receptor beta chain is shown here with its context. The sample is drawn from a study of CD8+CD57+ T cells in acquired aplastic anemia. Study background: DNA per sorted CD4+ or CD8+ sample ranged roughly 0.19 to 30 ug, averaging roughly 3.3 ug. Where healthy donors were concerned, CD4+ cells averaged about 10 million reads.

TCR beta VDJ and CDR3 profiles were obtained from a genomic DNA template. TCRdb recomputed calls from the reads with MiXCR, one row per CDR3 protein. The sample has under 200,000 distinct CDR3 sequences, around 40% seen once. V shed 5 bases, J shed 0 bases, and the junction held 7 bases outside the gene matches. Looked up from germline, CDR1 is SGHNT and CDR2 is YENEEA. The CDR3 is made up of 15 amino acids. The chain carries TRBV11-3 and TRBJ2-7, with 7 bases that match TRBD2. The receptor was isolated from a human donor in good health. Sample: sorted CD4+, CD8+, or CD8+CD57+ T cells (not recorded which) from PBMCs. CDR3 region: CASSPTWGGSYEQYF. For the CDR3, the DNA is TGTGCCAGCAGCCCCACCTGGGGGGGCTCCTACGAGCAGTACTTC. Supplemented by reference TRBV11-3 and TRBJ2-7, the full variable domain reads EAGVVQSPRYKIIEKKQPVAFWCNPISGHNTLYWYLQNLGQGPELLIRYENEEAVDDSQLPKDRFSAERLKGVDSTLKIQPAELGDSAVYLCASSPTWGGSYEQYFGPGTRLTVT.